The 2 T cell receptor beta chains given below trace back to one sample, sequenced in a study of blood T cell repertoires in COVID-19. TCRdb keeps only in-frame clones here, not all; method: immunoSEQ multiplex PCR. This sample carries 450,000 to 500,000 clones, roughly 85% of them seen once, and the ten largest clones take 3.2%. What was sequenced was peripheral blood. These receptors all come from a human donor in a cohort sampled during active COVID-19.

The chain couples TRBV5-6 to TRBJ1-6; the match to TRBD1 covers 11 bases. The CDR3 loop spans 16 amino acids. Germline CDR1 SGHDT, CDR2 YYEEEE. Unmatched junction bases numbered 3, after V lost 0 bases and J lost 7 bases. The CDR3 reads CASSLVGTGGNSPLHF. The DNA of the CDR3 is TGTGCCAGCAGCTTGGTAGGGACAGGGGGGAATTCACCCCTCCACTTT.

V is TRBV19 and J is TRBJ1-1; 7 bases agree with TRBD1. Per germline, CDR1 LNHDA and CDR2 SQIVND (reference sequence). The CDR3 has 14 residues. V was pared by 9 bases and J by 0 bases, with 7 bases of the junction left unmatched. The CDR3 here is CASKGAGVNTEAFF. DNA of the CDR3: TGTGCCAGCAAGGGGGCTGGAGTGAACACTGAAGCTTTCTTT.